This TCR beta chain was documented in a study of T cells in Graves' hyperthyroidism and ophthalmopathy. As for the study in general: Blood from the periphery was taken at initial diagnosis, before any treatment.

To note about this clonotype: Its cognate antigen is unknown.

Study results and limitations: Before onset, ophthalmopathy was predicted by the model a median approximately 6.5 months earlier.

Amplification of TCR beta CDR3 regions was performed using RNA transcripts as template. The HTBI set primed first-round TCR CDR3 RT-PCR. TCRdb re-analysed the multiplex PCR reads in MiXCR, keeping a single row per CDR3 protein. Among approximately 600,000 distinct CDR3 sequences listed, roughly 20% were seen once. Among ophthalmopathy patients, the Clinical Activity Score reached at least 3, the NOSPECS grade reached at least 4, and duration remained under 3 months. Uncontrolled infection, other autoimmune disease, pregnancy or lactation excluded patients. Germline assignment: CDR1 SGHNT and CDR2 YYREEE (reference sequence). Trimming stripped 8 bases from V and 7 bases from J, with 13 bases between. The CDR3 covers 12 residues.

The J gene is TRBJ2-1, the V gene TRBV5-4; tentative D call: TRBD1 (5 bases). The source material was blood. The TCR comes from a man aged 25-40 years with Graves' ophthalmopathy. In nucleotides, the CDR3 is TGTGCCAGTTCCACAGGAACAAATGAGCAGTTCTTC. Residues: CASSTGTNEQFF.